These 30 T cell receptor beta chains were all obtained from the same sample, sequenced in a study of blood T cell repertoires in COVID-19. Profiled with immunoSEQ multiplex PCR; TCRdb holds only in-frame clones, not every one. The sample carries under 300,000 clones, under 90% recorded once. The sequencing sample was made of peripheral blood. These receptors were collected from a woman in her sixties with active or convalescent COVID-19.

The chain employs TRBV3-1 (or the pseudogene TRBV3-2) and TRBJ1-1, with D uncertain. The V end lost 2 bases, the J end lost 6 bases, and 13 bases lay between the germline ends. The CDR3 sequence is 14 residues long. Germline V gene data show CDR1 as LGHDT and CDR2 as YNNKEL (reference sequence). The CDR3 loop reads CASSQLPRRAEAFF. The CDR3 bases are TGTGCCAGCAGCCAACTCCCAAGGAGAGCTGAAGCTTTCTTT.

J is TRBJ2-7 and V is TRBV5-4; TRBD1 aligns across 10 bases. Per the germline V gene, CDR1 is SGHNT and CDR2 is YYREEE (reference sequence). Losses at the gene ends were 2 bases for V and 6 bases for J; bases not matched to a gene: 5. The CDR3 covers 14 residues. The CDR3 DNA reads TGTGCCAGCAGCTTAGACAGGGGGCTTCGCGAGCAGTACTTC. Protein sequence: CASSLDRGLREQYF.

V is TRBV2 and J is TRBJ1-2; D gene ambiguous. Trimming cost V 6 bases and J 7 bases, with 15 bases left between them. Germline lookup yields CDR1 SNHLY and CDR2 FYNNEI. The CDR3 covers 13 residues. CDR3 bases: TGTGCCAGCAGCTTTGCGGAGGGTAGTGGCTACACCTTC. Amino acid sequence: CASSFAEGSGYTF.

The chain links TRBV6-2 or TRBV6-3 to TRBJ1-1; 8 nucleotides align to TRBD1. V lost 2 bases, J lost 1 base, and 6 bases stayed unmatched. There are 16 residues in the CDR3. The germline gives CDR1 MNHEY, CDR2 SVGEGT. CDR3 loop: CASSYTQGAPNTEAFF. The CDR3 DNA is TGTGCCAGCAGTTACACCCAGGGGGCTCCGAACACTGAAGCTTTCTTT.

The rearrangement uses TRBV6-2 or TRBV6-3 and TRBJ2-2; D possibly corresponds to TRBD2 (6 bases). The CDR3 consists of 18 residues. Germline V CDR1 and CDR2: MNHEY, SVGEGT. The germline V and J ends were trimmed by 5 bases and 1 base, with 20 bases remaining between them. CDR3 sequence (DNA): TGTGCCAGCAGTGCCCTCTTTTTGTCTAGCGAGAACACCGGGGAGCTGTTTTTT. Its translation is CASSALFLSSENTGELFF.

There are a few counts of this clone. The rearrangement joins TRBV3-1 (or the pseudogene TRBV3-2) to TRBJ1-1; D gene uncertain. Germline V gene data show CDR1 as LGHDT and CDR2 as YNNKEL (reference sequence). V was pared by 0 bases and J by 5 bases, with 10 bases between. The CDR3 runs 14 residues. CDR3 nucleotide sequence: TGTGCCAGCAGCCAAGATGGTTCAGTTACTGAAGCTTTCTTT. Protein sequence: CASSQDGSVTEAFF.

This clone was seen a handful of times. J is TRBJ1-5 and V is TRBV30; 7 nucleotides line up with TRBD1. Germline V gene lookup returns CDR1 GTSNPN and CDR2 SVGIG (reference sequence). The CDR3 sequence is 15 residues long. V lost 3 bases to trimming and J lost 0 bases; unmatched junction nucleotides: 5. The CDR3 loop is CAWSRQGNSNQPQHF. The CDR3 nucleotides read TGTGCCTGGAGCCGACAGGGTAATAGCAATCAGCCCCAGCATTTT. Drawing the rest from reference TRBV30 and TRBJ1-5, the complete variable domain is SQTIHQWPATLVQPVGSPLSLECTVEGTSNPNLYWYRQAAGRGLQLLFYSVGIGQISSEVPQNLSASRPQDRQFILSSKKLLLSDSGFYLCAWSRQGNSNQPQHFGDGTRLSIL.

This chain uses TRBV6-6 with TRBJ1-1, with 9 nucleotides matching TRBD1. Germline V gene data show CDR1 as MNHNY and CDR2 as SVGAGI (reference sequence). Losses at the gene ends were 5 bases for V and 4 bases for J; bases not matched to a gene: 5. This CDR3 is built from 14 residues. The CDR3 bases are TGTGCCAGCAGTCACAGGGGGCAGGGCACTGAAGCTTTCTTT. This gives the protein CASSHRGQGTEAFF.

The J gene is TRBJ2-3, the V gene TRBV2; 10 bases match TRBD2. Germline V gene lookup returns CDR1 SNHLY and CDR2 FYNNEI. The CDR3 covers 18 residues. Losses at the gene ends were 6 bases for V and 0 bases for J; bases not matched to a gene: 12. The CDR3 is CASRALAGAQSSTDTQYF. DNA for the CDR3: TGTGCCAGCAGGGCGCTAGCGGGGGCCCAATCGAGCACAGATACGCAGTATTTT.

This rearrangement joins TRBV6-5 to TRBJ2-5; D not resolved. With 11 bases removed from V and 1 base from J, the gap between germline ends came to 5 bases. Looked up from germline, CDR1 is MNHEY and CDR2 is SVGAGI. CDR3 length: 10 amino acids. The CDR3 nucleotides read TGTGCCGTCTCCCAAGAGACCCAGTACTTC. Its translation: CAVSQETQYF.

The rearrangement uses TRBV5-1 and TRBJ2-7; the match to TRBD1 covers 9 bases. The V gene end was trimmed by 3 bases and the J gene end by 1 base; junction bases not matched to a gene: 5. The CDR3 has 15 amino acids. Germline lookup yields CDR1 SGHRS and CDR2 YFSETQ. CDR3 in DNA: TGCGCCAGCAGCTGGGGACAGGGTCCGTCCTACGAGCAGTACTTC. It codes for CASSWGQGPSYEQYF.

The chain uses TRBV5-8 and TRBJ1-2; a weak D match, TRBD1 (5 bases). The CDR3 covers 14 residues. Trimming stripped 0 bases from V and 1 base from J, with 7 bases between. Looked up from germline, CDR1 is SGHTS and CDR2 is YDEGEE. In DNA, the CDR3 is TGTGCCAGCAGCTTGGGACAGCTTAACTATGGCTACACCTTC. Protein product: CASSLGQLNYGYTF.

In regard to this clone: This specimen includes other DNA sequences encoding the same CDR3. The J gene is TRBJ1-2, the V gene TRBV7-9, with D tentatively TRBD1 (6 bases). The germline CDR1 and CDR2 sequences are SEHNR and FQNEAQ (reference sequence). Trimming pared 2 bases from V and 0 bases from J, leaving 7 bases between. This CDR3 spans 14 amino acids. The CDR3 DNA reads as TGTGCCAGCAGCTTACAGGGGTCTAACTATGGCTACACCTTC. It specifies CASSLQGSNYGYTF. Combining the CDR3 with reference TRBV7-9 and TRBJ1-2 gives the whole variable domain DTGVSQNPRHKITKRGQNVTFRCDPISEHNRLYWYRQTLGQGPEFLTYFQNEAQLEKSRLLSDRFSAERPKGSFSTLEIQRTEQGDSAMYLCASSLQGSNYGYTFGSGTRLTVV.

This clone occurred once. V and J are TRBV10-1 and TRBJ2-7; possible D gene TRBD1, 5 bases. The CDR3 is 12 residues long. Looked up from germline, CDR1 is WNHNN and CDR2 is SYGVQD (reference sequence). V was cut by 2 bases and J by 3 bases, with 5 bases left in between. CDR3 in DNA: TGCGCCAGCAGTGAGAGGGGCTACGAGCAGTACTTC. Encoded protein: CASSERGYEQYF.

The chain combines TRBV15 with TRBJ1-1; D may be TRBD1 (6 bases). Germline V lookup: CDR1 LNHNV, CDR2 YYDKDF (reference sequence). This CDR3 has 15 amino acids. The V end was cut by 4 bases, the J end by 6 bases, with 18 bases between. CDR3 sequence: CATSNPGTGIAEAFF. In DNA form, the CDR3 reads TGTGCCACCAGCAATCCCGGAACAGGGATCGCTGAAGCTTTCTTT.

V and J are TRBV4-3 and TRBJ2-7; 8 bases line up with TRBD1. CDR1 is LGHNA, CDR2 YSLEER, per germline. This CDR3 has 15 amino acids. The J segment lost 0 bases and the V segment lost 6 bases, leaving 7 bases of the junction unmatched. The CDR3, as DNA: TGCGCCAGCAGTCTCTCCGGGACAGGCTCCTACGAGCAGTACTTC. Its translation is CASSLSGTGSYEQYF.

The gene calls are TRBV29-1 and TRBJ2-3; TRBD1 matches at 8 bases. Germline loops: CDR1 SQVTM, CDR2 ANQGSEA. V lost 0 bases, J lost 5 bases, and 7 bases stayed unmatched. The CDR3 extends over 15 amino acids. The CDR3 nucleotides read TGCAGCGTTGAAGATCCTCAGACAGGGGAAGATACGCAGTATTTT. Its translation is CSVEDPQTGEDTQYF.

The CDR3 coding sequence is TGTGCCAGCAGCTTTGGACAACTACAATCCTACGAGCAGTACTTC. Protein product: CASSFGQLQSYEQYF. This chain links TRBV5-6 with TRBJ2-7; D is possibly TRBD1 (5 bases). CDR1 is SGHDT and CDR2 is YYEEEE in the germline V gene. The CDR3 is 15 residues long. Deletions cut 2 bases from V and 1 base from J, with 13 bases between.

The rearrangement uses TRBV7-2 and TRBJ1-4, with D perhaps matching TRBD1 (5 bases). CDR3 length: 14 residues. Trimming took 3 bases from V and 4 from J, leaving 9 bases between them. Germline V lookup: CDR1 SGHTA, CDR2 FQGNSA. The CDR3 DNA sequence: TGTGCCAGCAGCTTCCAGGGAAATAATGAAAAACTGTTTTTT. As protein: CASSFQGNNEKLFF.

V is TRBV13 and J is TRBJ1-5; 10 nucleotides line up with TRBD1. The germline V gene has CDR1 PRHDT and CDR2 FYEKMQ (reference sequence). The V and J ends lost 3 bases and 5 bases, in that order; junction bases with no gene match: 4. The CDR3 totals 15 residues. CDR3 nucleotides: TGTGCCAGCAGCTTGGGACAGGGGAGATATCAGCCCCAGCATTTT. This codes for CASSLGQGRYQPQHF.

The V gene is TRBV5-4, the J gene TRBJ2-2; TRBD1 agrees at 8 bases. Germline V gene sequence: CDR1 SGHNT, CDR2 YYREEE (reference sequence). The CDR3 contains 15 residues. V was clipped by 0 bases and J by 6 bases; unmatched bases: 4. The CDR3 is CASSLVRGRAGELFF. The DNA of the CDR3 is TGTGCCAGCAGCTTGGTCAGGGGGCGGGCCGGGGAGCTGTTTTTT.

This chain links TRBV12-3 or TRBV12-4 with TRBJ2-3; D remains unclear. CDR3 length: 13 residues. Between the trimmed V and J ends, which lost 6 bases and 1 base, there was a span of 8 bases. The CDR3 DNA reads TGTGCCAGCAGGGAGACCGGCACAGATACGCAGTATTTT. Translating gives CASRETGTDTQYF.

This sequence joins TRBV19 and TRBJ1-2, with D possibly TRBD1 on 6 matching bases. The germline V gene has CDR1 LNHDA and CDR2 SQIVND (reference sequence). V was cut by 4 bases and J by 4 bases, with 10 bases left in between. The CDR3 consists of 13 residues. CDR3 protein: CASSRGQFYGYTF. CDR3 in DNA: TGTGCCAGTAGTAGAGGACAGTTCTATGGCTACACCTTC.

This clone came up once. The rearrangement joins TRBV18 to TRBJ1-5; D perhaps matches TRBD1 (5 bases). CDR3 length: 18 residues. Germline CDR1 KGHSH, CDR2 LQKENI. Trimming shortened V by 3 bases and J by 5 bases, and 23 bases separated the two germline ends. The CDR3 reads CASSPKRRRGEIYQPQHF. For the CDR3, the DNA is TGTGCCAGCTCACCTAAACGACGGCGGGGCGAGATTTATCAGCCCCAGCATTTT.

This clone appeared a few times. The CDR3 DNA reads TGTGCCAGTAGTAGGGGGGGACTTGGCAATCAGCCCCAGCATTTT. Translation: CASSRGGLGNQPQHF. This sequence joins TRBV19 and TRBJ1-5, with D maybe TRBD1 (5 bases). Trimming removed 4 bases from V and 2 bases from J, with 12 bases in between. The germline gives CDR1 LNHDA, CDR2 SQIVND (reference sequence). There are 15 residues in the CDR3.

The V call is TRBV19, the J call TRBJ1-3, with a tentative D call TRBD1 (6 bases). The CDR3 contains 17 residues. Trimming took 3 bases from V and 1 from J, leaving 16 bases between them. Germline CDR1 reads LNHDA; CDR2 reads SQIVND (reference sequence). CDR3 nucleotides: TGTGCCAGTAGTATTTGGGGGGGCCGGTCGTCTGGAAACACCATATATTTT. Its translation is CASSIWGGRSSGNTIYF.

This clone was found once. The chain employs TRBV6-5 and TRBJ2-7, with D perhaps TRBD1 (7 bases). The CDR3 has 14 residues. Germline CDR1 is MNHEY and CDR2 is SVGAGI. With 8 bases removed from V and 2 bases from J, the gap between germline ends came to 16 bases. The CDR3 loop is CASARAGQTYEQYF. Written as DNA, the CDR3 is TGTGCCAGCGCCCGGGCGGGACAGACCTACGAGCAGTACTTC.

The J gene is TRBJ2-7, the V gene TRBV6-5; D might be TRBD1 (6 bases). V lost 6 bases, J lost 0 bases, and 12 bases lay in between. The germline V gene has CDR1 MNHEY and CDR2 SVGAGI. The CDR3 has 14 amino acids. The CDR3 protein is CASSLGTISYEQYF. CDR3 bases: TGTGCCAGCAGCTTGGGGACAATCTCCTACGAGCAGTACTTC.

This chain joins TRBV25-1 and TRBJ2-1, with 9 bases identical to TRBD1. Trimming at V came to 2 bases and at J to 8 bases, leaving 4 bases not matched to a gene. CDR3 length: 14 amino acids. CDR1 and CDR2 (germline): MGHDK, SYGVNS. The CDR3 loop is CASSEGTGMDEQFF. CDR3 DNA sequence: TGTGCCAGCAGTGAAGGGACAGGGATGGATGAGCAGTTCTTC.

The V gene is TRBV15, the J gene TRBJ2-4; D is perhaps TRBD2 (5 bases). V dropped 0 bases and J dropped 0 bases, with 18 bases sitting between them. The CDR3 is 19 amino acids. Germline CDR1 is LNHNV and CDR2 is YYDKDF (reference sequence). The chain's CDR3 is CATSRDSENPALAKNIQYF. In nucleotides, the CDR3 is TGTGCCACCAGCAGAGATAGCGAGAATCCTGCACTAGCCAAAAACATTCAGTACTTC.